What follows are 32 T cell receptor beta chains derived from one specimen sequenced in a study of cytomegalovirus exposure and HLA in healthy donors (TCRdb year 2017). Library prep was done by the immunoSEQ multiplex PCR assay. The multiplex PCR relied on a mix of 60 forward primers for TCR Vbeta segments and 13 reverse primers for TCR Jbeta segments. TCRdb provides this immuneACCESS table in a form limited to in-frame rearrangements. Some clones are lacking; in checked studies, under half of them reflect an unresolved V gene, and why the rest are absent is not known. Present in this sample are under 150,000 clones, roughly 80% of which were seen just once. About 6.7% of the sample is held by the ten biggest clonotypes. The material sequenced was PBMCs. Receptors originate from a woman in her 40s in good health and CMV-seropositive.

Points on this clone: The junction departs from the called germline gene at one end, perhaps through a read error. This chain connects TRBV7-9 to TRBJ2-3, with TRBD2 matching 11 bases. The CDR3 length is 15 residues. Germline V lookup: CDR1 SEHNR, CDR2 FQNEAQ (reference sequence). The CDR3 DNA follows: TGTTCCAGCACCAATAGCGGGGGGGACGGGGATACGCAGTATTTT. Translation: CSSTNSGGDGDTQYF.

This clone was counted once. V usage is TRBV5-1 and J usage is TRBJ2-2; 8 bases match TRBD1. V gave up 4 bases and J gave up 5 bases; unmatched junction bases: 7. CDR1 is SGHRS, CDR2 YFSETQ, per germline. The CDR3 is 15 amino acids. The chain's CDR3 is CASSGQGRGTGELFF. CDR3 bases: TGCGCCAGCAGCGGACAGGGTAGAGGTACCGGGGAGCTGTTTTTT. The full variable domain, its missing parts supplied by reference TRBV5-1 and TRBJ2-2, is KAGVTQTPRYLIKTRGQQVTLSCSPISGHRSVSWYQQTPGQGLQFLFEYFSETQRNKGNFPGRFSGRQFSNSRSEMNVSTLELGDSALYLCASSGQGRGTGELFFGEGSRLTVL.

The table lists this clone with a count of one. This chain joins TRBV15 and TRBJ2-7, with 7 bases aligning to TRBD1. Germline V CDR1 and CDR2: LNHNV, YYDKDF (reference sequence). With V trimmed by 3 bases and J by 5 bases, 16 bases remained unmatched. The CDR3 spans 17 residues. The CDR3 sequence is CATSSLRLDRQGHEQYF. The CDR3 DNA sequence: TGTGCCACCAGCAGCCTACGATTAGATAGACAGGGCCACGAGCAGTACTTC.

The chain is built from TRBV2 and TRBJ1-6; no clear D. CDR1 is SNHLY, CDR2 FYNNEI, per germline. The CDR3 runs 14 residues. V gave up 4 bases and J gave up 8 bases, with 12 bases separating them. This CDR3 is CASSGADVYSPLHF. The CDR3 nucleotides read TGTGCCAGCAGTGGGGCAGACGTCTATTCACCCCTCCACTTT.

The chain uses TRBV30 and TRBJ2-3; D might be TRBD1 (5 bases). Germline lookup yields CDR1 GTSNPN and CDR2 SVGIG (reference sequence). V lost 4 bases to trimming and J lost 0 bases, with 11 bases between them. CDR3 length: 14 amino acids. The CDR3 coding sequence is TGTGCCTGGACTTCGGCAGGGAGCACAGATACGCAGTATTTT. Residues: CAWTSAGSTDTQYF.

This clone was seen more than once but under ten times. The chain combines TRBV19 with TRBJ1-5; maybe TRBD1 (6 bases). The CDR3 has 15 residues. Germline V gene sequence: CDR1 LNHDA, CDR2 SQIVND (reference sequence). Deletions cut 3 bases from V and 0 bases from J, with 9 bases between. The CDR3 bases are TGTGCCAGTAGTATTGAGGGGGTTAGCAATCAGCCCCAGCATTTT. This gives the protein CASSIEGVSNQPQHF.

CDR3 DNA: TGTGCCAGTAGTACTCCCAGGGGGACCCAAGAGACCCAGTACTTC. Translating gives CASSTPRGTQETQYF. The chain recombines TRBV19 with TRBJ2-5, with TRBD1 matching over 7 bases. The V gene end was trimmed by 4 bases and the J gene end by 1 base; junction bases not matched to a gene: 6. Germline V lookup: CDR1 LNHDA, CDR2 SQIVND (reference sequence). This CDR3 spans 15 amino acids.

The chain joins TRBV27 to TRBJ1-1; D is unresolved. CDR1 MNHEY and CDR2 SMNVEV come from the germline V gene (reference sequence). V lost 6 bases to trimming and J lost 5 bases, with 10 bases between them. This CDR3 spans 12 amino acids. The chain's CDR3 is CASRRSRTEAFF. The CDR3 bases are TGTGCCAGCAGGAGGTCACGGACTGAAGCTTTCTTT.

The chain has TRBV2 and TRBJ2-5; 15 nucleotides align to TRBD2. Losses at the gene ends were 6 bases for V and 4 bases for J; bases not matched to a gene: 6. The germline V gene encodes CDR1 SNHLY and CDR2 FYNNEI. The length of the CDR3 is 16 residues. The CDR3 nucleotides are TGTGCCAGCAGCCCCGGACTAGCGGGGGGGCTAGAGACCCAGTACTTC. Translated, it gives CASSPGLAGGLETQYF.

This clone has just one count. This chain links TRBV2 with TRBJ1-2; 11 positions agree with TRBD1. There are 18 residues in the CDR3. In germline, CDR1 is SNHLY, CDR2 FYNNEI. The trim removed 4 bases at V and 1 base at J, leaving 11 bases unmatched. CDR3: CASSVRRTGGAINYGYTF. The CDR3 region has the DNA TGTGCCAGCAGTGTCCGGAGGACAGGGGGCGCGATTAACTATGGCTACACCTTC.

The chain recombines TRBV13 with TRBJ2-1, with D possibly TRBD2 on 5 matching bases. With 5 bases removed from V and 8 bases from J, the gap between germline ends came to 13 bases. This CDR3 contains 13 residues. The germline V gene encodes CDR1 PRHDT and CDR2 FYEKMQ (reference sequence). The CDR3 sequence is CASSVDFSDEQFF. CDR3 coding DNA: TGTGCCAGCAGCGTGGACTTTTCAGATGAGCAGTTCTTC.

This clone came up once. The chain recombines TRBV25-1 with TRBJ1-2; no clear D. This CDR3 is built from 14 residues. V lost 1 base and J 6 bases, leaving 12 bases between the germline ends. Germline loops: CDR1 MGHDK, CDR2 SYGVNS. The CDR3 loop is CASSESGRVHGYTF. The CDR3 nucleotides are TGTGCCAGCAGTGAATCGGGGAGGGTCCATGGCTACACCTTC.

This rearrangement joins TRBV10-1 to TRBJ2-3, with 10 bases fitting TRBD2. The germline V gene has CDR1 WNHNN and CDR2 SYGVQD (reference sequence). V lost 0 bases and J lost 2; bases outside the gene matches: 11. This CDR3 region has 19 residues. The CDR3 loop reads CASSESISSGGLITDTQYF. As DNA, the CDR3 is TGCGCCAGCAGTGAGTCGATTTCTAGCGGGGGACTAATCACAGATACGCAGTATTTT.

This sequence joins TRBV19 and TRBJ2-3; 9 bases fit TRBD2. The CDR3 runs 15 residues. The J segment lost 5 bases and the V segment lost 1 base, leaving 4 bases of the junction unmatched. Germline V gene sequence: CDR1 LNHDA, CDR2 SQIVND (reference sequence). In DNA, the CDR3 is TGTGCCAGTAGTATAGGGCGGGGGGGCCGAGATACGCAGTATTTT. It encodes CASSIGRGGRDTQYF.

The gene calls are TRBV25-1 and TRBJ1-2; 8 bases agree with TRBD1. J lost 3 bases, V lost 2 bases, and 5 bases had no gene match. Per the germline V gene, CDR1 is MGHDK and CDR2 is SYGVNS. The CDR3 covers 15 residues. In nucleotides, the CDR3 is TGTGCCAGCAGTGAAGGGACAGGTTTTTACTATGGCTACACCTTC. As protein: CASSEGTGFYYGYTF.

The chain joins TRBV2 to TRBJ2-5, with D perhaps matching TRBD2 (5 bases). The J call may not be correct, given that the DNA end is closer to TRBJ2-7. CDR1 and CDR2 from the germline V gene are SNHLY and FYNNEI. The CDR3 runs 12 residues. This CDR3 is CASRGSSYEQYF. The CDR3 DNA follows: TGTGCCAGCAGGGGGAGCTCCTACGAGCAGTACTTC.

The V call is TRBV10-3, the J call TRBJ1-1; TRBD1 agrees at 7 bases. Germline assignment: CDR1 ENHRY and CDR2 SYGVKD. J was trimmed by 3 bases and V by 2 bases; bases with no gene match: 3. The CDR3 is 14 amino acids. DNA for the CDR3: TGTGCCATCAGTGAGGACAGGGTTTACACTGAAGCTTTCTTT. Protein product: CAISEDRVYTEAFF.

The chain combines TRBV6-5 with TRBJ2-2; 7 bases are shared with TRBD2. The J segment lost 0 bases and the V segment lost 6 bases, leaving 1 base of the junction unmatched. The CDR3 runs 14 residues. The V gene's germline CDR1 is MNHEY and CDR2 SVGAGI. The CDR3 sequence is CASSRGANTGELFF. The CDR3 DNA is TGTGCCAGCAGCCGGGGGGCGAACACCGGGGAGCTGTTTTTT.

The CDR3 DNA reads as TGTGCCAGCAAATCCGGGACAGGGGCACGAAACACCATATATTTT. Translating gives CASKSGTGARNTIYF. The rearrangement joins TRBV19 to TRBJ1-3; TRBD1 matches 10 bases. With 9 bases clipped from V and 5 bases from J, the junction kept 10 bases outside the gene matches. CDR1 is LNHDA and CDR2 is SQIVND in the germline V gene (reference sequence). The CDR3 loop spans 15 amino acids.

This clone was seen only a few times. This chain connects TRBV11-2 to TRBJ2-3; D uncertain. Trimming removed 0 bases at V and 6 bases at J, with 7 bases between. The CDR3 runs to 13 residues. CDR1 SGHAT and CDR2 FQNNGV come from the germline V gene. CDR3 region: CASSLEGPDTQYF. The DNA for the CDR3 is TGTGCCAGCAGCTTAGAGGGCCCGGATACGCAGTATTTT.

V gene TRBV7-9 combines with J gene TRBJ2-5; 8 positions agree with TRBD1. CDR1 is SEHNR, CDR2 FQNEAQ, per germline (reference sequence). J gave up 2 bases and V 5 bases, and 7 bases lay outside the gene matches. This CDR3 is built from 15 residues. The CDR3 DNA follows: TGTGCCAGCAGCAGGCTAGGACAGGGACAAGAGACCCAGTACTTC. It translates to CASSRLGQGQETQYF.

This chain uses TRBV19 with TRBJ1-3; D unclear. The germline V and J ends were trimmed by 6 bases and 3 bases, with 12 bases remaining between them. The CDR3 is made up of 14 amino acids. The germline gives CDR1 LNHDA, CDR2 SQIVND (reference sequence). The chain's CDR3 is CASRSGGGGNTIYF. For the CDR3, the DNA is TGTGCCAGTAGAAGCGGCGGTGGTGGAAACACCATATATTTT.

The CDR3 reads CASSNGQGGNSPLHF. CDR3 bases: TGTGCCAGCAGCAACGGACAGGGTGGAAATTCACCCCTCCACTTT. This chain joins TRBV5-4 and TRBJ1-6; TRBD1 matches 8 bases. Losses at the gene ends were 4 bases for V and 7 bases for J; bases not matched to a gene: 7. The length of the CDR3 is 15 residues. Germline CDR1 and CDR2: SGHNT and YYREEE (reference sequence).

The genes are TRBV7-9 and TRBJ2-3, with D perhaps matching TRBD1 (6 bases). Per the germline V gene, CDR1 is SEHNR and CDR2 is FQNEAQ (reference sequence). The CDR3 loop spans 14 amino acids. Trimming left V 4 bases short and J 8 bases short, with 16 bases between. The CDR3 sequence is CASSSTGGQITQYF. CDR3 nucleotide sequence: TGTGCCAGCAGCTCGACAGGAGGCCAGATTACGCAGTATTTT.

The sample holds a few counts of this clone. V usage is TRBV29-1 and J usage is TRBJ2-2; the D gene is possibly TRBD2 (5 bases). The CDR3 has 14 residues. V was cut by 7 bases and J by 4 bases, with 16 bases left in between. Germline V lookup: CDR1 SQVTM, CDR2 ANQGSEA. The CDR3 DNA sequence: TGCAGCGCCGAAACGGGAAGAGCCACCGGGGAGCTGTTTTTT. Protein: CSAETGRATGELFF.

The gene calls are TRBV2 and TRBJ1-1, with D unclear. CDR1 and CDR2 from the germline V gene are SNHLY and FYNNEI. V was cut by 10 bases and J by 0 bases, with 9 bases left in between. This CDR3 region has 12 residues. The DNA of the CDR3 is TGTGCCACCGGGGTTATGAACACTGAAGCTTTCTTT. Protein product: CATGVMNTEAFF.

This clone was observed a handful of times. The CDR3 nucleotides read TGCGCCAGCAGCACACAGGGGGCGGACACCATATATTTT. Residues: CASSTQGADTIYF. This chain uses TRBV5-1 with TRBJ1-3; 9 bases agree with TRBD1. This CDR3 contains 13 residues. The V and J ends lost 4 bases and 8 bases, in that order; junction bases with no gene match: 4. The germline V gene encodes CDR1 SGHRS and CDR2 YFSETQ. Variable domain in full (rest from reference TRBV5-1 and TRBJ1-3): KAGVTQTPRYLIKTRGQQVTLSCSPISGHRSVSWYQQTPGQGLQFLFEYFSETQRNKGNFPGRFSGRQFSNSRSEMNVSTLELGDSALYLCASSTQGADTIYFGEGSWLTVV.

The chain uses TRBV10-3 and TRBJ1-2, with a weak D call TRBD1 (6 bases). Per germline, CDR1 ENHRY and CDR2 SYGVKD. This CDR3 contains 13 residues. V lost 3 bases and J lost 4, with 9 bases in between. The CDR3, as DNA: TGTGCCATCAGTGATGGACAGCTCTATGGCTACACCTTC. It yields the protein CAISDGQLYGYTF.

The chain couples TRBV10-3 to TRBJ1-2, with D hard to call. V lost 2 bases and J lost 1, with 5 bases in between. The germline CDR1 and CDR2 sequences are ENHRY and SYGVKD. There are 13 residues in the CDR3. The CDR3 DNA reads as TGTGCCATCAGTGAGGCAGATAACTATGGCTACACCTTC. Its protein product is CAISEADNYGYTF.

The chain recombines TRBV11-1 with TRBJ2-7; 11 bases match TRBD1. CDR1 and CDR2 from the germline V gene are SGHAT and FQDESV (reference sequence). V was pared by 6 bases and J by 1 base, with 8 bases of the junction left unmatched. The CDR3 covers 16 residues. The CDR3 nucleotides are TGTGCCAGCAGATTTATCCGGGACAGGGGGTCCTACGAGCAGTACTTC. Its translation is CASRFIRDRGSYEQYF.

The chain carries TRBV6-5 and TRBJ2-7; 11 bases align to TRBD1. The CDR3 consists of 15 residues. The germline gives CDR1 MNHEY, CDR2 SVGAGI. V shed 7 bases, J shed 1 base, and the junction held 6 bases outside the gene matches. CDR3 nucleotide sequence: TGTGCCAGCAAGGCCGGGACAGGGGGTTCCTACGAGCAGTACTTC. Amino acid sequence: CASKAGTGGSYEQYF.

The V and J genes are TRBV6-5 and TRBJ1-4, with D perhaps TRBD1 (6 bases). The CDR3 has 15 amino acids. Looked up from germline, CDR1 is MNHEY and CDR2 is SVGAGI. V was cut by 2 bases and J by 0 bases, with 7 bases left in between. In DNA form, the CDR3 reads TGTGCCAGCAGTTACGGGGGCTCAACTAATGAAAAACTGTTTTTT. Translating gives CASSYGGSTNEKLFF.